This passage covers 9 T cell receptor beta chains from one sample sequenced in a study of T cell responses to AZD1222 COVID-19 vaccine. Produced via immunoSEQ multiplex PCR; TCRdb's table is partial and in-frame only. The sample carries fewer than 150,000 clones, around 92% recorded once. The sequencing used peripheral blood, collected 28 days after the second AZD1222 dose. The source is an adult who received the AZD1222 COVID-19 vaccine.

The genes are TRBV28 and TRBJ1-4; 7 bases line up with TRBD1. CDR3 length: 12 residues. Germline CDR1 and CDR2: MDHEN and SYDVKM. The trim removed 5 bases at V and 7 bases at J, leaving 1 base unmatched. CDR3 protein: CASSGDSEKLFF. Here the CDR3 DNA reads TGTGCCAGCAGTGGGGACAGTGAAAAACTGTTTTTT.

This clone has just a few counts. V gene TRBV5-6 combines with J gene TRBJ1-2, with 7 positions matching TRBD1. Germline-derived CDR1 and CDR2 are SGHDT and YYEEEE. J lost 4 bases, V lost 2 bases, and 11 bases had no gene match. The CDR3 is 16 residues long. In DNA form, the CDR3 reads TGTGCCAGCAGCTTTTGGGCGGCAGGGGGTTCCTATGGCTACACCTTC. Translation gives CASSFWAAGGSYGYTF.

The chain has TRBV5-8 and TRBJ1-3, with D tentatively TRBD1 (6 bases). From germline, CDR1 is SGHTS and CDR2 YDEGEE. V shed 4 bases and J shed 0 bases, with 14 bases lying between them. CDR3 length equals 16 residues. The CDR3 loop is CASSGQDRHSGNTIYF. The CDR3 nucleotides are TGTGCCAGCAGCGGCCAGGACAGACACTCTGGAAACACCATATATTTT.

The chain employs TRBV27 and TRBJ2-3; tentatively, D is TRBD2 (6 bases). The CDR3 spans 15 residues. The V end lost 5 bases, the J end lost 5 bases, and 17 bases lay between the germline ends. The V gene's germline CDR1 is MNHEY and CDR2 SMNVEV (reference sequence). The CDR3 DNA reads TGTGCCAGCAGTCCTCCGGGACTCATCGGAGATACGCAGTATTTT. Protein: CASSPPGLIGDTQYF.

The chain is built from TRBV19 and TRBJ2-2, with TRBD1 as a possible D gene (6 bases). Trimming left V 2 bases short and J 4 bases short, with 14 bases between. The CDR3 consists of 16 residues. Germline values: CDR1 LNHDA, CDR2 SQIVND (reference sequence). CDR3 nucleotides: TGTGCCAGTAGTATAACTTCAGGGGAAAGCACCGGGGAGCTGTTTTTT. It specifies CASSITSGESTGELFF.

The V gene is TRBV3-1 (or the pseudogene TRBV3-2), the J gene TRBJ1-5; 7 bases fit TRBD1. Germline CDR1 and CDR2: LGHDT and YNNKEL (reference sequence). V dropped 2 bases and J dropped 6; count of bases not matched to a gene: 7. CDR3 length equals 15 residues. The CDR3 here is CASSQQGGAGQPQHF. For the CDR3, the DNA is TGTGCCAGCAGCCAACAAGGGGGCGCAGGTCAGCCCCAGCATTTT.

This chain links TRBV27 with TRBJ2-7; the match to TRBD1 covers 10 bases. CDR1 is MNHEY and CDR2 is SMNVEV in the germline V gene (reference sequence). This CDR3 is built from 14 residues. The ends lost 6 bases at V and 7 bases at J; junction bases unmatched: 9. CDR3 loop: CASRPTGGSGEQYF. CDR3 bases: TGTGCCAGCAGACCGACAGGGGGCTCGGGGGAGCAGTACTTC.

The gene calls are TRBV10-3 and TRBJ2-3; the match to TRBD2 covers 10 bases. The CDR3 consists of 16 residues. The V gene end was trimmed by 6 bases and the J gene end by 0 bases; junction bases not matched to a gene: 6. Germline assignment: CDR1 ENHRY and CDR2 SYGVKD. The CDR3 coding sequence is TGTGCCATCAGCGCTAGCGGGGGCCTCAGCACAGATACGCAGTATTTT. Protein sequence: CAISASGGLSTDTQYF.

The rearrangement uses TRBV24-1 and TRBJ1-2; D is possibly TRBD1 (6 bases). V was trimmed by 6 bases and J by 3 bases, leaving 7 bases between them. The CDR3 contains 12 residues. Looked up from germline, CDR1 is KGHDR and CDR2 is SFDVKD. The CDR3 coding sequence is TGTGCCACCAGTTCAGGGGACTATGGCTACACCTTC. Protein product: CATSSGDYGYTF.